This TCR beta chain was identified during a study of OX40 agonist ivuxolimab in advanced cancers. CDR3 length equals 14 residues. CDR1 GTSNPN and CDR2 SVGIG come from the germline V gene (reference sequence). Trimming cost V 2 bases and J 3 bases, with 14 bases left between them. The method was immunoSEQ multiplex PCR; TCRdb's version includes in-frame clones alone and lacks a portion of them. The data contain tens of thousands of clones, roughly nine tenths of them singletons. The TCR was taken from an adult with an advanced solid tumor such as melanoma, head and neck, liver or kidney cancer. This chain joins TRBV30 and TRBJ2-7, with D perhaps matching TRBD1 or TRBD2 (5 bases each). The sequencing used CD4+ or CD8+ T cells sorted from blood, collected in a trial of the OX40 agonist ivuxolimab. This CDR3 is CAWSRETEIYEQYF. The CDR3 region has the DNA TGTGCCTGGAGTAGGGAGACAGAGATCTACGAGCAGTACTTC.